The rows below give T cell receptor beta chains drawn from one sample of a study of shared T cell receptors in the human thymus. Generated by immunoSEQ multiplex PCR, the TCRdb table keeps only in-frame clones and is missing some. The repertoire includes hundreds of thousands of clones, approximately 90% of them detected once, and approximately 0.01% sits in the top ten. This sample also appeared in a second study, on human thymus T cells.

Material for sequencing was thymocytes. These receptors all come from a boy in the first two years of life with a congenital heart defect. CDR3s include the opening cysteine and the closing phenylalanine or tryptophan. The D gene is left open where the match is weak. Clone size appears in some rows only: once, few, many, or a class for an expanded clone.

D gene: -; J gene: TRBJ1-2; V gene: TRBV4-1; clone size: -; CDR3 DNA: TGCGCCAGCAGCCGAGGGACACCCCGAAACGATGGCTACACCTTC; CDR3 protein: CASSRGTPRNDGYTF
D gene: TRBD1; J gene: TRBJ1-4; V gene: TRBV30; clone size: -; CDR3 DNA: TGTGCCTGGAGTACAGGGGGGACTAATGAAAAACTGTTTTTT; CDR3 protein: CAWSTGGTNEKLFF
D gene: TRBD2; J gene: TRBJ2-6; V gene: TRBV18; clone size: -; CDR3 DNA: TGTGCCAGCTCAGGGGGACTAGCGGGAACTCCTGGGGCCAACGTCCTGACTTTC; CDR3 protein: CASSGGLAGTPGANVLTF
D gene: -; J gene: TRBJ2-5; V gene: TRBV4-3; clone size: -; CDR3 DNA: TGCGCCAGCAGCCAAGATGGCAGGGAAGAGACCCAGTACTTC; CDR3 protein: CASSQDGREETQYF
D gene: TRBD2; J gene: TRBJ2-1; V gene: TRBV27; clone size: once; CDR3 DNA: TGTGCCAGCAGTTTATCCCCCATAGCGGGAGTCGGAAATGAGCAGTTCTTC; CDR3 protein: CASSLSPIAGVGNEQFF
D gene: TRBD2; J gene: TRBJ2-5; V gene: TRBV11-3; clone size: few; CDR3 DNA: TGTGCCAGCAGCTTGACTAGCGGACAAGAGACCCAGTACTTC; CDR3 protein: CASSLTSGQETQYF
D gene: -; J gene: TRBJ2-5; V gene: TRBV12-5; clone size: -; CDR3 DNA: TGTGCTAGTGGTACCGGACTTGACCAAGAGACCCAGTACTTC; CDR3 protein: CASGTGLDQETQYF
D gene: TRBD1; J gene: TRBJ1-2; V gene: TRBV14; clone size: -; CDR3 DNA: TGTGCCAGCAGCCACCGGGACAGAGTTGAGAGTGACTATGGCTACACCTTC; CDR3 protein: CASSHRDRVESDYGYTF
D gene: -; J gene: TRBJ1-5; V gene: TRBV6-1; clone size: -; CDR3 DNA: TGTGCCAGCAGTGGTTCCAACAGTAGTCCAGATAGCAATCAGCCCCAGCATTTT; CDR3 protein: CASSGSNSSPDSNQPQHF
D gene: TRBD1; J gene: TRBJ1-2; V gene: TRBV27; clone size: -; CDR3 DNA: TGTGCCAGCAGCCAGGGGGCGAACTATGGCTACACCTTC; CDR3 protein: CASSQGANYGYTF
D gene: -; J gene: TRBJ2-2; V gene: TRBV27; clone size: -; CDR3 DNA: TGTGCCAGCAGTTTATATCCCCGGCCCACAGGAACAGGGGAGCTGTTTTTT; CDR3 protein: CASSLYPRPTGTGELFF
D gene: -; J gene: TRBJ2-3; V gene: TRBV4-1; clone size: -; CDR3 DNA: TGCGCCAGCAGCCAAGATTTCCCTAGCACAGATACGCAGTATTTT; CDR3 protein: CASSQDFPSTDTQYF
D gene: TRBD2; J gene: TRBJ2-1; V gene: TRBV5-1; clone size: -; CDR3 DNA: TGCGCCAGCAGCTTCGGACTAGTCTTGAATGAGCAGTTCTTC; CDR3 protein: CASSFGLVLNEQFF
D gene: TRBD2; J gene: TRBJ2-3; V gene: TRBV4-1; clone size: -; CDR3 DNA: TGCGCCAGTGGGACTAGCGGGAGGGCCGGCACAGATACGCAGTATTTT; CDR3 protein: CASGTSGRAGTDTQYF
D gene: TRBD2; J gene: TRBJ2-3; V gene: TRBV6-4; clone size: -; CDR3 DNA: TGTGCCAGCAGTGCGACTAGCGGGAGGGCCGGGGATACGCAGTATTTT; CDR3 protein: CASSATSGRAGDTQYF
D gene: -; J gene: TRBJ2-7; V gene: TRBV19; clone size: -; CDR3 DNA: TGTGCCAGTAGTATGACAGCTACAGGGAACTCCTACGAGCAGTACTTC; CDR3 protein: CASSMTATGNSYEQYF
D gene: TRBD2; J gene: TRBJ2-7; V gene: TRBV29-1; clone size: -; CDR3 DNA: TGCAGCGTTAGTCCGGGGGGAGGAGGGAAGGGGCAGTACTTC; CDR3 protein: CSVSPGGGGKGQYF
D gene: TRBD1; J gene: TRBJ2-3; V gene: TRBV18; clone size: -; CDR3 DNA: TGTGCCAGCTCACCACCGTTACAGGGGCCGAGCACAGATACGCAGTATTTT; CDR3 protein: CASSPPLQGPSTDTQYF
D gene: TRBD1; J gene: TRBJ1-5; V gene: TRBV19; clone size: few; CDR3 DNA: TGTGCCAGTAGCCCCGGGACAGGTCCTAATCAGCCCCAGCATTTT; CDR3 protein: CASSPGTGPNQPQHF
D gene: TRBD2; J gene: TRBJ2-7; V gene: TRBV10-3; clone size: -; CDR3 DNA: TGTGCCATCAGTGGCGGACTAGCGATTGGTACCTACGAGCAGTACTTC; CDR3 protein: CAISGGLAIGTYEQYF
D gene: TRBD2; J gene: TRBJ2-3; V gene: TRBV10-2; clone size: -; CDR3 DNA: TGCGCCAGCCTATCCGGACTAGCGGCCAGGGATACGCAGTATTTT; CDR3 protein: CASLSGLAARDTQYF
D gene: -; J gene: TRBJ2-2; V gene: TRBV25-1; clone size: -; CDR3 DNA: TGTGCCAGTGAAGCAGGGGAGCTGTTTTTT; CDR3 protein: CASEAGELFF
D gene: TRBD2; J gene: TRBJ2-5; V gene: TRBV5-1; clone size: -; CDR3 DNA: TGCGCCAGCAGCTTGACACGGGAGGGCGGAGAGACCCAGTACTTC; CDR3 protein: CASSLTREGGETQYF
D gene: TRBD1; J gene: TRBJ2-5; V gene: TRBV11-2; clone size: -; CDR3 DNA: TGTGCCAGCACCCGGGACAGGGAGGCAGAGACCCAGTACTTC; CDR3 protein: CASTRDREAETQYF